This T cell receptor (beta chain) is drawn from a study of T cell clonality in common variable immunodeficiency. Whole-study results and caveats: CVID subjects showed higher TCRbeta clonality than healthy controls. Reportedly, TCR beta sequences from common variable immunodeficiency showed fewer deletions and N-nucleotide insertions.

This CDR3 spans 17 amino acids. The V gene end was trimmed by 2 bases and the J gene end by 2 bases; junction bases not matched to a gene: 2. Looked up from germline, CDR1 is KGHSH and CDR2 is LQKENI. Assay used: immunoSEQ multiplex PCR; TCRdb lists only in-frame clones, some missing. The sample has about 28,000 clones, none seen only once. CVID subjects were neither ill nor on immunomodulatory or immunosuppressive medication at sampling. This clone appeared many times. The antigen is unknown. The CDR3 end falls 3 residues outside the read, so it is completed with the germline J gene. The sequencing sample was made of peripheral blood mononuclear cells. The J gene is TRBJ2-2, the V gene TRBV18; TRBD2 agrees at 13 bases. The receptor's source is a human donor with common variable immunodeficiency. Here the CDR3 reads CASSPRTSGGNTGELFF. The CDR3 bases that were read are TGTGCCAGCTCACCAAGGACTAGCGGGGGAAACACCGGGGAG.